These 27 T cell receptor beta chains came from one sample sequenced in a study of spatial heterogeneity in lung cancer. The time point denotes: sample taken at primary tumor resection. Each CDR3 protein is one row after TCRdb ran MiXCR on the 5' RACE reads. The sample lists roughly 10,000 distinct CDR3 sequences, 6% to 6.5% occurring once. The material was PBMCs, obtained at surgery. Receptors originate from a male donor with early-stage non-small cell lung cancer.

This clonotype was picked up many times. The chain carries TRBV7-6 and TRBJ1-1; TRBD1 might be the D (5 bases). The CDR3 has 15 amino acids. Germline assignment: CDR1 SGHVS and CDR2 FNYEAQ. V was cut by 4 bases and J by 3 bases, with 15 bases left in between. DNA for the CDR3: TGTGCCAGCAGCTCCCAGGGCGCGTGGGACACTGAAGCTTTCTTT. Translation gives CASSSQGAWDTEAFF.

This clonotype was counted a few times. The genes are TRBV27 and TRBJ2-6; TRBD1 agrees at 8 bases. This CDR3 contains 16 residues. After removal of 6 bases from V and 0 bases from J, the junction contained 4 bases not matched to a gene. Germline CDR1 reads MNHEY; CDR2 reads SMNVEV (reference sequence). The CDR3 nucleotides are TGTGCCAGCAGCAGGCAGGGGGCCTCTGGGGCCAACGTCCTGACTTTC. It specifies CASSRQGASGANVLTF.

The chain links TRBV11-3 to TRBJ2-2, with D possibly being TRBD1 (6 bases). The CDR3 spans 13 residues. Looked up from germline, CDR1 is SGHNT and CDR2 is YENEEA. Between the trimmed V and J ends, which lost 5 bases and 7 bases, there was a span of 11 bases. The CDR3 DNA reads as TGTGCCAGCAGCCCTGACAGGATCGGGGAGCTGTTTTTT. The encoded protein is CASSPDRIGELFF.

Ten or more counts support this clonotype. The rearrangement joins TRBV10-3 to TRBJ1-6; possible D gene TRBD1, 6 bases. V dropped 6 bases and J dropped 10 bases, with 10 bases sitting between them. The CDR3 spans 12 residues. Germline CDR1 ENHRY, CDR2 SYGVKD. CDR3 loop: CAIRQGGSPLHF. DNA of the CDR3: TGTGCCATCAGACAGGGTGGCTCACCCCTCCACTTT.

Many counts were recorded for this clonotype. CDR3 coding DNA: TGTGCCAGCAGCCTCGGGACGCCAAGGAACACTGAAGCTTTCTTT. Amino acids: CASSLGTPRNTEAFF. V and J are TRBV6-5 and TRBJ1-1, with D perhaps TRBD1 (5 bases). Germline-derived CDR1 and CDR2 are MNHEY and SVGAGI. There are 15 residues in the CDR3. Trimming stripped 6 bases from V and 1 base from J, with 15 bases between.

By share, this clonotype counts as medium-sized (0.01 to 0.1%). The chain's CDR3 is CASSRLRNTEAFF. The CDR3, as DNA: TGCGCCAGCAGCCGCCTGAGGAACACTGAAGCTTTCTTT. V usage is TRBV4-1 and J usage is TRBJ1-1, with no clear D. V was cut by 4 bases and J by 1 base, with 7 bases left in between. Germline lookup yields CDR1 MGHRA and CDR2 YSYEKL. The CDR3 consists of 13 residues.

A word on this clonotype: One junction end does not reproduce the germline sequence, and a read error may be involved. J is TRBJ1-2 and V is TRBV20-1; D not resolved. The CDR3 is 13 residues long. Germline assignment: CDR1 DFQATT and CDR2 SNEGSKA (reference sequence). Here the CDR3 DNA reads TGCAGTGCTAGTACGCCAACTAACTATGGCCACACCTTC. It codes for CSASTPTNYGHTF.

The rearrangement links TRBV11-2 to TRBJ2-5; 11 bases match TRBD2. In germline, CDR1 is SGHAT, CDR2 FQNNGV. There are 13 residues in the CDR3. V was pared by 6 bases and J by 7 bases, with 4 bases of the junction left unmatched. This CDR3 reads CASSPGTSGTQYF. The CDR3 nucleotides are TGTGCCAGCAGTCCCGGGACTAGCGGGACCCAGTACTTC.

This clonotype is medium-sized (0.01 to 0.1%) within its sample. The chain combines TRBV28 with TRBJ2-7; the D is unclear. This CDR3 region has 12 residues. Per the germline V gene, CDR1 is MDHEN and CDR2 is SYDVKM. Trimming stripped 5 bases from V and 0 bases from J, with 5 bases between. The CDR3 protein is CASSVSSYEQYF. CDR3 DNA sequence: TGTGCCAGCAGTGTCAGCTCCTACGAGCAGTACTTC.

This clonotype has a handful of counts. V usage is TRBV24-1 and J usage is TRBJ2-3; no reliable D call. V was clipped by 1 base and J by 4 bases, with 2 bases between them. Germline-derived CDR1 and CDR2 are KGHDR and SFDVKD. The CDR3 runs 12 residues. The CDR3 bases are TGTGCCACCAGTGATTTTGCAGATACGCAGTATTTT. It codes for CATSDFADTQYF.

This clonotype has a count of ten or more. The rearrangement links TRBV20-1 to TRBJ2-7; tentative D call: TRBD2 (6 bases). The V gene lost 3 bases and the J gene lost 0 bases, with 12 bases spanning the gap. Germline V gene data show CDR1 as DFQATT and CDR2 as SNEGSKA (reference sequence). CDR3 length: 14 amino acids. CDR3 nucleotide sequence: TGCAGTGCTAGCGGGGGTCCCAGCTCCTACGAGCAGTACTTC. As protein: CSASGGPSSYEQYF.

This clonotype was observed many times. The CDR3 DNA is TGTGCCAGCAGGGACCCGGGACAGGGGGCTTATCAGCCCCAGCATTTT. Translated, it gives CASRDPGQGAYQPQHF. The V call is TRBV6-2 or TRBV6-3, the J call TRBJ1-5; 12 positions match TRBD1. Germline V lookup: CDR1 MNHEY, CDR2 SVGEGT. V shed 6 bases, J shed 5 bases, and the junction held 8 bases outside the gene matches. CDR3 size: 16 residues.

Ten or more counts support this clonotype. The chain has TRBV28 and TRBJ2-2, with D perhaps TRBD2 (5 bases). CDR1 and CDR2 (germline): MDHEN, SYDVKM. This CDR3 has 13 residues. Between the trimmed V and J ends, which lost 3 bases and 4 bases, there was a span of 6 bases. In DNA, the CDR3 is TGTGCCAGCAGTTTTACTAGCACCGGGGAGCTGTTTTTT. Its protein product is CASSFTSTGELFF.

This clonotype was picked up many times. This CDR3 is CASSAQVGGGAYEQYF. CDR3 bases: TGTGCCAGCAGCGCCCAGGTCGGGGGAGGAGCCTACGAGCAGTACTTC. The rearrangement joins TRBV7-8 to TRBJ2-7, with a tentative D call TRBD2 (6 bases). Germline V gene data show CDR1 as SGHVS and CDR2 as FQNEAQ. Trimming pared 5 bases from V and 2 bases from J, leaving 19 bases between. The CDR3 consists of 16 residues.

Many counts were recorded for this clonotype. This sequence joins TRBV7-3 and TRBJ2-7; D gene ambiguous. The CDR3 has 13 amino acids. Trimming took off 5 bases at V and 3 bases at J, with 11 bases between the two ends. Germline lookup yields CDR1 SGHTA and CDR2 FQGTGA. CDR3 nucleotides: TGTGCCAGCAGCCTCGGACCCGACTACGAGCAGTACTTC. Protein: CASSLGPDYEQYF.

This clonotype was seen ten or more times. CDR3 residues: CASQLASGGSGEQYF. DNA of the CDR3: TGTGCCTCCCAACTAGCTAGCGGGGGCTCAGGCGAGCAGTACTTC. V is TRBV10-3 and J is TRBJ2-7, with 10 bases fitting TRBD2. Germline CDR1 reads ENHRY; CDR2 reads SYGVKD. V was clipped by 11 bases and J by 6 bases; unmatched bases: 16. The CDR3 contains 15 residues.

This clonotype has a count of ten or more. J is TRBJ2-2 and V is TRBV3-1, with D perhaps assigned TRBD1 or TRBD2 (6 bases each). The CDR3 runs to 15 residues. Germline CDR1 reads LGHDT; CDR2 reads YNNKEL (reference sequence). V was clipped by 4 bases and J by 5 bases, with 14 bases between them. CDR3 sequence: CASSRRRGATGELFF. Here the CDR3 DNA reads TGTGCCAGCAGCCGCCGGAGGGGGGCGACCGGGGAGCTGTTTTTT.

This clonotype was observed a few times. V gene TRBV27 combines with J gene TRBJ2-7; no firm D call. Germline lookup yields CDR1 MNHEY and CDR2 SMNVEV (reference sequence). Trimming removed 11 bases at V and 0 bases at J, with 14 bases between. CDR3 size: 13 residues. Written as DNA, the CDR3 is TGTGCCGCACGGCGGAGTAACTCCTACGAGCAGTACTTC. Translating it yields CAARRSNSYEQYF.

This clonotype was detected ten times or more. The V gene is TRBV28, the J gene TRBJ2-7; D is unresolved. CDR3 length equals 12 residues. Trimming shortened V by 3 bases and J by 1 base, and 4 bases separated the two germline ends. Germline V CDR1 and CDR2: MDHEN, SYDVKM. This chain's CDR3 is CASSLGSYEQYF. The CDR3 DNA sequence: TGTGCCAGCAGTTTGGGTTCCTACGAGCAGTACTTC.

This clonotype was observed many times. The V call is TRBV7-2, the J call TRBJ2-7, with no clear D. CDR1 is SGHTA, CDR2 FQGNSA, per germline. This CDR3 spans 13 amino acids. Between the trimmed V and J ends, which lost 9 bases and 3 bases, there was a span of 15 bases. CDR3 nucleotides: TGTGCCAGTCGCACTCCGGCGCACTACGAGCAGTACTTC. It translates to CASRTPAHYEQYF.

This chain joins TRBV29-1 and TRBJ2-2; D is ambiguous. Trimming removed 3 bases from V and 7 bases from J, with 9 bases in between. The CDR3 length is 12 residues. Germline values: CDR1 SQVTM, CDR2 ANQGSEA. Here the CDR3 reads CSVERRVGELFF. CDR3 nucleotide sequence: TGCAGCGTTGAGAGGAGAGTCGGGGAGCTGTTTTTT.

CDR3 loop: CSASQNQETQYF. In DNA form, the CDR3 reads TGCAGTGCTAGCCAAAACCAAGAGACCCAGTACTTC. This chain joins TRBV20-1 and TRBJ2-5; D gene unclear. V was shortened by 3 bases and J by 0 bases, with 5 bases between the two germline ends. The CDR3 is made up of 12 amino acids. In germline, CDR1 is DFQATT, CDR2 SNEGSKA (reference sequence).

This clonotype was seen only a few times. At one end, the junction sequence differs from germline, possibly due to a read error. V gene TRBV28 combines with J gene TRBJ2-1; D is possibly TRBD2 (7 bases). CDR3 size: 14 residues. From germline, CDR1 is MDHEN and CDR2 SYDVKM. CDR3 nucleotides: TGTACCAGCAGTTCGGGGGGCGTCTACAATGAGCAGTTCTTC. Its protein is CTSSSGGVYNEQFF. The full variable domain, its missing parts supplied by reference TRBV28 and TRBJ2-1, is DVKVTQSSRYLVKRTGEKVFLECVQDMDHENMFWYRQDPGLGLRLIYFSYDVKMKEKGDIPEGYSVSREKKERFSLILESASTNQTSMYLCTSSSGGVYNEQFFGPGTRLTVL.

This clonotype was counted only a few times. The V and J genes are TRBV7-9 and TRBJ2-7, with 11 bases fitting TRBD1. Trimming took 5 bases from V and 4 from J; bases not matched to a gene: 4. This CDR3 contains 14 residues. Germline V CDR1 and CDR2: SEHNR, FQNEAQ (reference sequence). CDR3 sequence reads: CASSPRDRGYEQYF. CDR3 coding DNA: TGTGCCAGCAGCCCGAGGGACAGGGGGTACGAGCAGTACTTC.

This clonotype was counted many times. The V call is TRBV24-1, the J call TRBJ1-5; the D is unclear. The V end was cut by 2 bases, the J end by 2 bases, with 9 bases between. CDR1 is KGHDR and CDR2 is SFDVKD in the germline V gene. This CDR3 is built from 15 residues. The CDR3 DNA is TGTGCCACCAGTGATTGGAGGGTGGGCAATCAGCCCCAGCATTTT. Amino acid sequence: CATSDWRVGNQPQHF.

This clonotype was recorded many times. The chain links TRBV29-1 to TRBJ2-1, with D perhaps TRBD2 (7 bases). This CDR3 comprises 12 residues. The germline V gene encodes CDR1 SQVTM and CDR2 ANQGSEA. Trimming removed 4 bases at V and 9 bases at J, with 13 bases between. The CDR3 bases are TGCAGCGTTGTGGCGGGGGCACGTGAGCAGTTCTTC. This encodes CSVVAGAREQFF.

By its share, this clonotype is medium-sized. This chain connects TRBV28 to TRBJ2-7, with 8 positions matching TRBD1. Germline V gene data show CDR1 as MDHEN and CDR2 as SYDVKM. With 2 bases clipped from V and 7 bases from J, the junction kept 16 bases outside the gene matches. The CDR3 is 17 residues long. CDR3 nucleotide sequence: TGTGCCAGCAGTTTAGGTTCGACAGGGGCCTATAAGGTTGAGCAGTACTTC. It yields the protein CASSLGSTGAYKVEQYF.